These 6 T cell receptor beta chains were sequenced from one sample in a study of CD8 T cells in ankylosing spondylitis. General study findings and limits: Among TCR beta sequences, a motif of under ten highly homologous variants appeared characteristic of ankylosing spondylitis blood.

TCRdb itself ran the 5' RACE reads through MiXCR, one entry per CDR3 protein. The top ten hold under 20% of the sample, which has under 950,000 distinct CDR3 sequences, under 20% seen once. The antigens for these receptors are not known. The sequencing input was blood, either unsorted or a sorted T cell fraction (not recorded which). The source of these receptors is a male donor with ankylosing spondylitis.

V and J are TRBV20-1 and TRBJ2-7; D is possibly TRBD2 (5 bases). This CDR3 contains 11 residues. V was clipped by 2 bases and J by 7 bases, with 9 bases between them. Germline CDR1 reads DFQATT; CDR2 reads SNEGSKA (reference sequence). CDR3 loop: CSARRPGEQYF. The CDR3 nucleotides read TGCAGTGCTAGACGCCCGGGAGAGCAGTACTTC.

This clonotype was counted between two and nine times. This chain joins TRBV29-1 and TRBJ2-7, with D unclear. The germline CDR1 and CDR2 sequences are SQVTM and ANQGSEA. This CDR3 contains 14 residues. Between the trimmed V and J ends, which lost 6 bases and 5 bases, there was a span of 20 bases. CDR3 in amino acids: CSVRKVSATDEQYF. For the CDR3, the DNA is TGCAGCGTCCGAAAGGTGTCCGCAACGGACGAGCAGTACTTC.

The chain links TRBV5-1 to TRBJ2-3, with D unresolved. The germline gives CDR1 SGHRS, CDR2 YFSETQ. V was shortened by 2 bases and J by 3 bases, with 7 bases between the two germline ends. This CDR3 region has 13 residues. CDR3 loop: CASSFRLTDTQYF. For the CDR3, the DNA is TGCGCCAGCAGCTTTAGACTGACAGATACGCAGTATTTT.

This clonotype was seen a handful of times. This chain joins TRBV4-1 and TRBJ1-1; the match to TRBD1 covers 9 bases. V gave up 4 bases and J gave up 5 bases; unmatched junction bases: 11. Germline V lookup: CDR1 MGHRA, CDR2 YSYEKL. The CDR3 length is 16 residues. The CDR3 nucleotides are TGCGCCAGCAGCCCGAAGGAGACAGGGGGTAGGACTGAAGCTTTCTTT. Protein product: CASSPKETGGRTEAFF.

The CDR3 bases are TGTGCCAGCAGTGTTCTTAGCGGGGGGCCTAACAATGAGCAGTTCTTC. It specifies CASSVLSGGPNNEQFF. The chain has TRBV6-1 and TRBJ2-1; 10 bases agree with TRBD2. V lost 4 bases and J lost 5; bases outside the gene matches: 8. The CDR3 runs to 16 residues. Germline loops: CDR1 MNHNS, CDR2 SASEGT.

The genes are TRBV6-5 and TRBJ1-2; D remains unclear. The CDR3 has 12 residues. Looked up from germline, CDR1 is MNHEY and CDR2 is SVGAGI. Trimming shortened V by 2 bases and J by 6 bases, and 7 bases separated the two germline ends. The CDR3 DNA reads as TGTGCCAGCAGTTACGGTCAGGATGGCTACACCTTC. This gives the protein CASSYGQDGYTF.